Listed below are T cell receptor beta chains from one sample, sequenced in a study of blood T cell repertoires in COVID-19. The method was immunoSEQ multiplex PCR; TCRdb's version includes in-frame clones alone and lacks a portion of them. The table lists tens of thousands of clones, 60% to 85% of them singletons. The sample comprised peripheral blood. These receptors were taken from a human donor in a cohort sampled during active COVID-19. The CDR3 runs from the conserved cysteine through the conserved F or W. The D gene is left open where the match is weak. Not all rows give a size; the values are once, few, many and, for expanded clones, a class.

j_call: TRBJ2-1; d_call: TRBD2; clone_size: few; v_call: TRBV6-6; cdr3_nt: TGTGCCAGCAGGAGCGGACTAGTAGTCCCCCTCATTGAGCAGTTCTTC; cdr3_aa: CASRSGLVVPLIEQFF
j_call: TRBJ2-2; d_call: TRBD2; clone_size: .; v_call: TRBV27; cdr3_nt: TGTGCCAGCAGTCCCGGACTAGCGGGAAGGACCGGGGAGCTGTTTTTT; cdr3_aa: CASSPGLAGRTGELFF
j_call: TRBJ2-1; d_call: .; clone_size: .; v_call: TRBV27; cdr3_nt: TGTGCCAGCAGTTTAATTGGGAGCTCCTACAATGAGCAGTTCTTC; cdr3_aa: CASSLIGSSYNEQFF
j_call: TRBJ1-2; d_call: TRBD1; clone_size: .; v_call: TRBV18; cdr3_nt: TGTGCCAGCTCATCTTCGACAGGGGACTATGGCTACACCTTC; cdr3_aa: CASSSSTGDYGYTF
j_call: TRBJ1-3; d_call: .; clone_size: .; v_call: TRBV11-2; cdr3_nt: TGTGCCAGCAGCTTAGTAGAACACGGACTGGGCACCATATATTTT; cdr3_aa: CASSLVEHGLGTIYF
j_call: TRBJ1-4; d_call: .; clone_size: .; v_call: TRBV6-5; cdr3_nt: TGTGCCAGCAGCCCCTGGGGGGGGCTAAGGGAAAAACTGTTTTTT; cdr3_aa: CASSPWGGLREKLFF
j_call: TRBJ1-4; d_call: .; clone_size: once; v_call: TRBV30; cdr3_nt: TGTGCCTGGAGGGCAGCAACTAATGAAAAACTGTTTTTT; cdr3_aa: CAWRAATNEKLFF
j_call: TRBJ2-1; d_call: .; clone_size: .; v_call: TRBV24-1; cdr3_nt: TGTGCCACCAGTGACTCTCGTCCCCCAGAAGGGAGCTCCTACAATGAGCAGTTCTTC; cdr3_aa: CATSDSRPPEGSSYNEQFF
j_call: TRBJ1-2; d_call: .; clone_size: once; v_call: TRBV19; cdr3_nt: TGTGCCAGTAGTATAGGGGGGGTCGACTATGGCTACACCTTC; cdr3_aa: CASSIGGVDYGYTF
j_call: TRBJ1-2; d_call: .; clone_size: .; v_call: TRBV28; cdr3_nt: TGTGCCAGCAGCCCTACGGGGGTTTGGGATGGCTACACCTTC; cdr3_aa: CASSPTGVWDGYTF
j_call: TRBJ1-6; d_call: .; clone_size: .; v_call: TRBV10-3; cdr3_nt: TGTGCCATCAGTGAGGGTTACAACTCACCCCTCCACTTT; cdr3_aa: CAISEGYNSPLHF
j_call: TRBJ2-5; d_call: TRBD2; clone_size: .; v_call: TRBV7-2; cdr3_nt: TGTGCCAGCAGCTTGACTAGCGGGAGAGGAGGGGAGACCCAGTACTTC; cdr3_aa: CASSLTSGRGGETQYF
j_call: TRBJ1-4; d_call: .; clone_size: .; v_call: TRBV28; cdr3_nt: TGTGCCAGCAAATCGGGGGTTGAAAAACTGTTTTTT; cdr3_aa: CASKSGVEKLFF
j_call: TRBJ2-2; d_call: .; clone_size: .; v_call: TRBV30; cdr3_nt: TGTGCCTGGAATGAGGGAGACGGGGAGCTGTTTTTT; cdr3_aa: CAWNEGDGELFF
j_call: TRBJ2-5; d_call: .; clone_size: .; v_call: TRBV5-5; cdr3_nt: TGTGCCAGCAGCTTGATTAGGGGGATCCGAGAGACCCAGTACTTC; cdr3_aa: CASSLIRGIRETQYF
j_call: TRBJ1-1; d_call: TRBD1; clone_size: few; v_call: TRBV7-8; cdr3_nt: TGTGCCAGCAGCCGAGATTGGACAGGGATTGCGCATGGGGGCTGGAACCTCAACACTGAAGCTTTCTTT; cdr3_aa: CASSRDWTGIAHGGWNLNTEAFF
j_call: TRBJ2-1; d_call: .; clone_size: .; v_call: TRBV10-2; cdr3_nt: TGCGCCAGCAGTGAGTCGAGAGGGAGGTATGAGCAGTTCTTC; cdr3_aa: CASSESRGRYEQFF
j_call: TRBJ2-1; d_call: TRBD2; clone_size: .; v_call: TRBV9; cdr3_nt: TGTGCCAGCAGCCCAGAGCTAGCGGGAGGGGGCAATGAGCAGTTCTTC; cdr3_aa: CASSPELAGGGNEQFF
j_call: TRBJ2-7; d_call: .; clone_size: .; v_call: TRBV6-2/TRBV6-3; cdr3_nt: TGTGCCAGCAGTGCCCCAGGGGCCCGCTACGAGCAGTACTTC; cdr3_aa: CASSAPGARYEQYF
j_call: TRBJ1-2; d_call: .; clone_size: .; v_call: TRBV5-1; cdr3_nt: TGCGCCAGCAGCCGCGACGGGGACTATGGCTACACCTTC; cdr3_aa: CASSRDGDYGYTF
j_call: TRBJ2-5; d_call: TRBD2; clone_size: once; v_call: TRBV19; cdr3_nt: TGTGCCAGTAGTTCCATAGCGGGAGTCGCAGAGACCCAGTACTTC; cdr3_aa: CASSSIAGVAETQYF
j_call: TRBJ1-2; d_call: .; clone_size: many; v_call: TRBV29-1; cdr3_nt: TGCAGCGTTGTTTCCGGGGACTATGGCTACACCTTC; cdr3_aa: CSVVSGDYGYTF
j_call: TRBJ2-7; d_call: .; clone_size: .; v_call: TRBV6-2/TRBV6-3; cdr3_nt: TGTGCCAGCAGCGTCCTCTCCTACGAGCAGTACTTC; cdr3_aa: CASSVLSYEQYF
j_call: TRBJ2-1; d_call: TRBD1; clone_size: .; v_call: TRBV28; cdr3_nt: TGTGCCGCTTCAGGGGGTATCGATGAGCAGTTCTTC; cdr3_aa: CAASGGIDEQFF
j_call: TRBJ2-7; d_call: TRBD2; clone_size: once; v_call: TRBV30; cdr3_nt: TGTGCCTGGAGTGTACGGACTAGCGGGAGTCCTAGAAACTACGAGCAGTACTTC; cdr3_aa: CAWSVRTSGSPRNYEQYF
j_call: TRBJ2-7; d_call: TRBD2; clone_size: .; v_call: TRBV4-2; cdr3_nt: TGTGCCAGCAGCCAAGATCAGTGGACTAGCGGCCCTCAGGAGCAGTACTTC; cdr3_aa: CASSQDQWTSGPQEQYF
j_call: TRBJ2-7; d_call: TRBD2; clone_size: .; v_call: TRBV7-2; cdr3_nt: TGTGCCAGCAGCCTAGATGGGACTAGCGGAACCTACGAGCAGTACTTC; cdr3_aa: CASSLDGTSGTYEQYF
j_call: TRBJ1-4; d_call: TRBD1; clone_size: .; v_call: TRBV19; cdr3_nt: TGTGCCAGTAGTACCACAGGGGTTGACGAAAAACTGTTTTTT; cdr3_aa: CASSTTGVDEKLFF
j_call: TRBJ1-6; d_call: .; clone_size: few; v_call: TRBV7-3; cdr3_nt: TGTGCCAGCAGCTTAACGGGCCCCCGGGACAAAAATTCACCCCTCCACTTT; cdr3_aa: CASSLTGPRDKNSPLHF
j_call: TRBJ1-6; d_call: TRBD1; clone_size: .; v_call: TRBV6-5; cdr3_nt: TGTGCCAGCAGCCCCCTAGGGGGCCCCCTCCACTTT; cdr3_aa: CASSPLGGPLHF
j_call: TRBJ1-2; d_call: TRBD1; clone_size: once; v_call: TRBV29-1; cdr3_nt: TGCAGCGTGGTGGACAGGGGTTTTTATGGCTACACCTTC; cdr3_aa: CSVVDRGFYGYTF
j_call: TRBJ2-1; d_call: .; clone_size: .; v_call: TRBV4-3; cdr3_nt: TGCGCCAGCAGCCAAGATAGCCCGGGGAGCTCCTACAATGAGCAGTTCTTC; cdr3_aa: CASSQDSPGSSYNEQFF
j_call: TRBJ2-7; d_call: TRBD1; clone_size: .; v_call: TRBV5-1; cdr3_nt: TGCGCCAGCAGCTTGGGAGGGATGGACAGGGGGTCCGAGCAGTACTTC; cdr3_aa: CASSLGGMDRGSEQYF